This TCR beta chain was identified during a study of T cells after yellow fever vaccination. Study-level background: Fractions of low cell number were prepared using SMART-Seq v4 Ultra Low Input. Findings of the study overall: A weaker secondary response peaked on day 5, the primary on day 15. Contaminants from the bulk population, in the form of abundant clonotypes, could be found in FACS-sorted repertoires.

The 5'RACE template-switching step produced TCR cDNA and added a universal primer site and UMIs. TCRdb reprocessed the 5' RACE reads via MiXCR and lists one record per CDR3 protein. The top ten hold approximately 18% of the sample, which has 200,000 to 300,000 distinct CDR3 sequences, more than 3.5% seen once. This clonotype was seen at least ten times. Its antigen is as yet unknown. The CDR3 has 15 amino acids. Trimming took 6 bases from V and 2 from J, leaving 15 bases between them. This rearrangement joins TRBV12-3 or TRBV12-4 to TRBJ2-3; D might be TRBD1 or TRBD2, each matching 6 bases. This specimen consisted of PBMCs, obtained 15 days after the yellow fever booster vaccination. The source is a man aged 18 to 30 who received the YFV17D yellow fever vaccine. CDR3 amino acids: CASRPRGRNTDTQYF. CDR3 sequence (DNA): TGTGCCAGCAGGCCCCGGGGGCGCAACACAGATACGCAGTATTTT.